Presented here are 16 T cell receptor beta chains from one specimen sequenced in a study of identical twins. One entry per CDR3 protein results from TCRdb running MiXCR on the 5' RACE reads. The sample holds around 250,000 distinct CDR3 sequences, roughly an eighth seen once. These data are also associated with another study on yellow fever vaccine responses in identical twins.

Sequences were obtained from memory (CD45RO+) T cells sorted from blood. These receptors were collected from a woman younger than 30 in good health.

This clonotype showed up just a few times. For the CDR3, the DNA is TGTGCCAGCAGTTCCCGGACTAGCGGGGTCACCGGGGAGCTGTTTTTT. Residues: CASSSRTSGVTGELFF. This sequence joins TRBV12-3 or TRBV12-4 and TRBJ2-2, with TRBD2 matching 12 bases. The CDR3 covers 16 residues. The J segment lost 4 bases and the V segment lost 4 bases, leaving 4 bases of the junction unmatched.

This clonotype was detected a few times. V and J are TRBV5-6 and TRBJ2-3; the D gene is possibly TRBD1 (5 bases). CDR1 is SGHDT and CDR2 is YYEEEE in the germline V gene. The CDR3 runs 14 residues. V lost 5 bases, J lost 2 bases, and 12 bases lay in between. The CDR3 sequence: CASRSLGDTDTQYF. The CDR3 DNA reads as TGTGCCAGCAGGTCGTTAGGGGACACAGATACGCAGTATTTT.

The sample holds a few counts of this clonotype. The V gene is TRBV20-1, the J gene TRBJ2-3, with 10 bases matching TRBD2. CDR1 and CDR2 from the germline V gene are DFQATT and SNEGSKA (reference sequence). There are 15 residues in the CDR3. The J segment lost 4 bases and the V segment lost 6 bases, leaving 10 bases of the junction unmatched. CDR3 DNA sequence: TGCAGTGCCACCTCACTAGCGGGATTGGCAGATACGCAGTATTTT. Protein: CSATSLAGLADTQYF.

This clonotype was observed many times. The rearrangement uses TRBV21-1 and TRBJ2-7. TRBV21-1 is a listed pseudogene. The CDR3 length is 13 residues. The CDR3 sequence: CAGPPSSSYEQYF. CDR3 coding DNA: TGTGCCGGCCCGCCTTCGAGCTCCTACGAGCAGTACTTC.

In its sample, this clonotype was seen many times. J is TRBJ1-1 and V is TRBV15, with D uncertain. The germline V and J ends were trimmed by 8 bases and 0 bases, with 10 bases remaining between them. The CDR3 covers 13 residues. Germline lookup yields CDR1 LNHNV and CDR2 YYDKDF (reference sequence). The CDR3, as DNA: TGTGCCACCGGACCGGGAATGAACACTGAAGCTTTCTTT. Translating gives CATGPGMNTEAFF. Supplemented by reference TRBV15 and TRBJ1-1, the full variable domain reads DAMVIQNPRYQVTQFGKPVTLSCSQTLNHNVMYWYQQKSSQAPKLLFHYYDKDFNNEADTPDNFQSRRPNTSFCFLDIRSPGLGDTAMYLCATGPGMNTEAFFGQGTRLTVV.

For the CDR3, the DNA is TGTGCCAGCAGTGCCGGGACAGCTGGGGGCAATCAGCCCCAGCATTTT. Protein sequence: CASSAGTAGGNQPQHF. V gene TRBV6-1 combines with J gene TRBJ1-5; 7 bases match TRBD1. CDR3 length: 16 amino acids. The trim removed 4 bases at V and 2 bases at J, leaving 8 bases unmatched. Germline CDR1 is MNHNS and CDR2 is SASEGT.

This clonotype showed up just a few times. The chain has TRBV28 and TRBJ2-2; D perhaps matches TRBD1 (5 bases). Trimming left V 3 bases short and J 4 bases short, with 18 bases between. The CDR3 is 17 residues long. Germline V gene lookup returns CDR1 MDHEN and CDR2 SYDVKM. The CDR3 is CASSFRGIPRFTGELFF. The DNA of the CDR3 is TGTGCCAGCAGTTTTAGGGGAATACCGCGATTCACCGGGGAGCTGTTTTTT.

The chain has TRBV20-1 and TRBJ2-1, with 8 bases aligning to TRBD2. Germline CDR1 DFQATT, CDR2 SNEGSKA (reference sequence). V shed 3 bases and J 5 bases; nucleotides not matched to a gene: 9. The CDR3 length is 15 residues. The CDR3 region has the DNA TGCAGTGCTAGGGTCGTAGCGGGGAAAGACAATGAGCAGTTCTTC. It encodes CSARVVAGKDNEQFF.

V gene TRBV20-1 combines with J gene TRBJ2-4; D gene ambiguous. Trimming cost V 5 bases and J 10 bases, with 15 bases left between them. The CDR3 contains 12 residues. Germline-derived CDR1 and CDR2 are DFQATT and SNEGSKA (reference sequence). Here the CDR3 DNA reads TGCAGTGCTCTTTTGGGCCTTGGGATTCAGTACTTC. This sequence encodes CSALLGLGIQYF.

This clonotype was observed many times. The rearrangement uses TRBV18 and TRBJ1-5; no definite D call. This CDR3 is built from 13 residues. V was trimmed by 6 bases and J by 4 bases, leaving 10 bases between them. CDR1 and CDR2 (germline): KGHSH, LQKENI. CDR3 residues: CASSRIRNQPQHF. The CDR3 nucleotides read TGTGCCAGCTCCCGGATTAGGAATCAGCCCCAGCATTTT.

This clonotype was seen repeatedly, ten times or more. The V gene is TRBV20-1, the J gene TRBJ2-1, with 8 bases identical to TRBD2. Germline V gives CDR1 DFQATT, CDR2 SNEGSKA (reference sequence). The CDR3 length is 16 residues. Trimming took 1 base from V and 0 from J; bases not matched to a gene: 5. The CDR3 protein is CSARVIAGSSYNEQFF. In nucleotides, the CDR3 is TGCAGTGCTAGAGTCATAGCGGGGTCCTCCTACAATGAGCAGTTCTTC.

The chain carries TRBV7-2 and TRBJ2-2; 10 bases align to TRBD2. Germline assignment: CDR1 SGHTA and CDR2 FQGNSA. This CDR3 has 15 residues. J gave up 6 bases and V 5 bases, and 6 bases lay outside the gene matches. CDR3 protein: CASSRSGRVPGELFF. CDR3 bases: TGTGCCAGCAGCCGGAGCGGGAGGGTCCCCGGGGAGCTGTTTTTT.

The chain recombines TRBV3-1 with TRBJ2-2; D is ambiguous. The CDR3 loop spans 15 amino acids. Germline V lookup: CDR1 LGHDT, CDR2 YNNKEL (reference sequence). The V end lost 2 bases, the J end lost 3 bases, and 10 bases lay between the germline ends. The CDR3 protein is CASSQFNRDTGELFF. Here the CDR3 DNA reads TGTGCCAGCAGCCAATTTAACCGGGACACCGGGGAGCTGTTTTTT.

In this sample, this clonotype turned up many times. This rearrangement joins TRBV29-1 to TRBJ2-4; D unclear. Trimming shortened V by 1 base and J by 9 bases, and 10 bases separated the two germline ends. CDR1 SQVTM and CDR2 ANQGSEA come from the germline V gene. The CDR3 extends over 12 amino acids. CDR3: CSVEGGFAIQYF. CDR3 DNA: TGCAGCGTTGAAGGGGGATTCGCCATTCAGTACTTC.

The chain joins TRBV7-3 to TRBJ2-1; 7 nucleotides align to TRBD1. V shed 5 bases and J 8 bases; nucleotides not matched to a gene: 15. Per the germline V gene, CDR1 is SGHTA and CDR2 is FQGTGA. The length of the CDR3 is 16 residues. The CDR3 DNA reads TGTGCCAGCAGCGTCAGGGGGAGCATCGGGTGGGATGAGCAGTTCTTC. This sequence encodes CASSVRGSIGWDEQFF. Using reference TRBV7-3 and TRBJ2-1 for the parts outside the CDR3, the full variable domain is GAGVSQTPSNKVTEKGKYVELRCDPISGHTALYWYRQSLGQGPEFLIYFQGTGAADDSGLPNDRFFAVRPEGSVSTLKIQRTERGDSAVYLCASSVRGSIGWDEQFFGPGTRLTVL.

This sequence joins TRBV20-1 and TRBJ2-2; D might be TRBD1 (6 bases). The CDR3 is 17 amino acids. V was pared by 0 bases and J by 6 bases, with 20 bases between. Germline V gene sequence: CDR1 DFQATT, CDR2 SNEGSKA (reference sequence). CDR3 in DNA: TGCAGTGCTAGAGACCATGCCAGGGGCCACCCCCCCGGGGAGCTGTTTTTT. Translating gives CSARDHARGHPPGELFF.